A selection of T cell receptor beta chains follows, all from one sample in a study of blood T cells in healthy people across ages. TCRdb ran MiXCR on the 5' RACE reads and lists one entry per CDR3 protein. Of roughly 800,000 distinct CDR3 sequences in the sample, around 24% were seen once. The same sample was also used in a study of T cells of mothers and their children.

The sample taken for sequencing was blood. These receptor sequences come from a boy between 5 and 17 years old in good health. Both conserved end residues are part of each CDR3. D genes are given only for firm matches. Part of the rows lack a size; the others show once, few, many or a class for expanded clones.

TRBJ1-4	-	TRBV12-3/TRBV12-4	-	TGTGCCAGCGGTTTCGGGGGATTCAATGAAAAACTGTTTTTT	CASGFGGFNEKLFF
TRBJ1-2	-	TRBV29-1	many	TGCAGCGTTGTAGGTCAGGGTGGCTACACCTTC	CSVVGQGGYTF
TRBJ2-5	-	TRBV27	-	TGTGCCAGCAGTTTATACCCGACAGGTCAAGAGACCCAGTACTTC	CASSLYPTGQETQYF
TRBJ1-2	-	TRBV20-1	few	TGCAGTGTCCGGGACGGAGTAGATTGGGGCTACACCTTC	CSVRDGVDWGYTF
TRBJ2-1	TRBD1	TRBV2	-	TGTGCCAGCAGTGGAACAAGTGCCGACAGGGGTTCCTACAATGAGCAGTTCTTC	CASSGTSADRGSYNEQFF
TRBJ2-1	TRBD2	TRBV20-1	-	TGCAGTGCTCGTACTAGCGAAAACTACAATGAGCAGTTCTTC	CSARTSENYNEQFF
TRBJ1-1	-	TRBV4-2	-	TGTGCCAGCAGCCAAGATTCCGGGGTGAACACTGAAGCTTTCTTT	CASSQDSGVNTEAFF
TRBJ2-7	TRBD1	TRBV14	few	TGTGCCAGCAGCCACGGGACAGCTCCTTTCAACGAGCAGTACTTC	CASSHGTAPFNEQYF
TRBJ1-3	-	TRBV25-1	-	TGTGCCAGCAGTGAATTCCCGGGGGCCTCGGGGGGAAACACCATATATTTT	CASSEFPGASGGNTIYF
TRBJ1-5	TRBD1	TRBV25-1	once	TGTGCCAGCAGTGAATGGGGGACAGACAATCAGCCCCAGCATTTT	CASSEWGTDNQPQHF
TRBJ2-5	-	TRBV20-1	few	TGCAGTGTCCCGCGGAGACAGGCGCAAGAGACCCAGTACTTC	CSVPRRQAQETQYF
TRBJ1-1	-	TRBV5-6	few	TGTGCCAGCAGCTTGGAGGGGACTAGACAGCGAACTAACACTGAAGCTTTCTTT	CASSLEGTRQRTNTEAFF
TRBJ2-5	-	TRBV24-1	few	TGTGCCACCAGTGATGGAGGGTCTGGAGAGTTCTTC	CATSDGGSGEFF
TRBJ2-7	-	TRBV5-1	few	TGCGCCAGCAGCTTCCGGTCCACCTCCTACGAGCAGTACTTC	CASSFRSTSYEQYF
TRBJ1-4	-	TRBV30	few	TGTGCCTCCGGGCCAGGGGCCGAAAAACTGTTTTTT	CASGPGAEKLFF
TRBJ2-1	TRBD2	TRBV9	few	TGTGCCAGCAGCGTAGGCGGGGGGGTAGACAATGAGCAGTTCTTC	CASSVGGGVDNEQFF
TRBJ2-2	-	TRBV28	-	TGTGCCAGCAGTAGACCTCGCGGGGAGCTGTTTTTT	CASSRPRGELFF
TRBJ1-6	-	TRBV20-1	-	TGCAGTGCTAGATCTAAATGGGGGGAGATACCCAAGGCTACCCTCCACTTT	CSARSKWGEIPKATLHF
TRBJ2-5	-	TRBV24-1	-	TGTGCCACCAGTGACGACATGGGGGAGACCCAGTACTTC	CATSDDMGETQYF